This T cell receptor (beta chain) is drawn from a study of naive and memory T cell subsets. The V gene lost 2 bases and the J gene lost 3 bases, with 1 base spanning the gap. Germline V gives CDR1 MNHEY, CDR2 SVGAGI. This CDR3 is 11 amino acids long. Turning to this clonotype: What it recognizes is unknown.

Whole-study results and caveats: Possibly reflecting memory cells re-expressing CD45RA, a few larger clonotypes occurred in naive repertoires, especially CD8.

Both TRBC1 and TRBC2 were covered by a beta constant-region primer of two equimolar oligonucleotides. Nested alpha and beta constant-region primers with the SP2 primer drove four PCR rounds on ligated cDNA. From the UMI-ligation and nested PCR reads, TCRdb called clonotypes with MiXCR, one entry per CDR3 protein. The table shows about 150,000 distinct CDR3 sequences, with approximately 24% occurring only once. Sequencing was carried out using naive CD4+ T cells from blood. This sequence joins TRBV6-5 and TRBJ1-1; no reliable D call. This TCR derives from a human donor in good health. CDR3 nucleotide sequence: TGTGCCAGCAGTTACGACACTGAAGCTTTCTTT. Protein sequence: CASSYDTEAFF.